These 9 T cell receptor beta chains were all obtained from the same sample, sequenced in a study of cytomegalovirus exposure and HLA in healthy donors. The primer mix had 60 Vbeta and 13 Jbeta primers. The repertoire was sequenced with immunoSEQ multiplex PCR; TCRdb's copy has only in-frame clones and lacks some. The sample lists about 150,000 clones, 73% occurring once. The sample was PBMCs. The receptors stem from a woman younger than 30 in good health and CMV-seropositive.

The sample holds one count of this clone. The rearrangement uses TRBV5-4 and TRBJ2-7, with 11 bases identical to TRBD1. The CDR3 sequence is 14 residues long. Germline V gene lookup returns CDR1 SGHNT and CDR2 YYREEE (reference sequence). The junction had 6 bases not matched to a gene; V was cut back by 4 bases and J by 6 bases. As DNA, the CDR3 is TGTGCCAGCAGCACATCCGGGACAGGGGGCGAGCAGTACTTC. It yields the protein CASSTSGTGGEQYF.

The genes are TRBV7-9 and TRBJ2-3, with D possibly matching TRBD2 (6 bases). Germline-derived CDR1 and CDR2 are SEHNR and FQNEAQ (reference sequence). Trimming took 3 bases from V and 8 from J, leaving 24 bases between them. CDR3 length equals 17 residues. This CDR3 reads CASSLSAGLLVEGTQYF. CDR3 DNA sequence: TGTGCCAGCAGCTTGTCTGCGGGACTGCTCGTCGAGGGTACGCAGTATTTT. The variable domain in full, completed from reference TRBV7-9 and TRBJ2-3, reads DTGVSQNPRHKITKRGQNVTFRCDPISEHNRLYWYRQTLGQGPEFLTYFQNEAQLEKSRLLSDRFSAERPKGSFSTLEIQRTEQGDSAMYLCASSLSAGLLVEGTQYFGPGTRLTVL.

This chain uses TRBV28 with TRBJ1-1; 9 bases agree with TRBD1. Germline V CDR1 and CDR2: MDHEN, SYDVKM. The length of the CDR3 is 15 residues. Trimming cost V 3 bases and J 4 bases; bases outside gene matches: 6. The CDR3 is CASSFRTGEGTEAFF. The CDR3, as DNA: TGTGCCAGCAGTTTCCGGACAGGGGAGGGCACTGAAGCTTTCTTT.

J is TRBJ2-7 and V is TRBV6-6, with a possible D match to TRBD1 (6 bases). Trimming pared 2 bases from V and 0 bases from J, leaving 11 bases between. Germline values: CDR1 MNHNY, CDR2 SVGAGI (reference sequence). The CDR3 extends over 15 amino acids. The CDR3 sequence is CASSYLRTVSYEQYF. The CDR3 bases are TGTGCCAGCAGTTACCTTAGGACAGTCTCCTACGAGCAGTACTTC.

The genes are TRBV6-4 and TRBJ2-1; 8 nucleotides line up with TRBD2. V shed 3 bases and J 2 bases; nucleotides not matched to a gene: 3. Germline V CDR1 and CDR2: MRHNA, SNTAGT. This CDR3 spans 15 amino acids. The CDR3 region is CASSERGAPYNEQFF. CDR3 DNA: TGTGCCAGCAGTGAGCGGGGGGCACCCTACAATGAGCAGTTCTTC.

The rearrangement uses TRBV19 and TRBJ2-7; TRBD1 is a possible D gene (6 bases). V dropped 5 bases and J dropped 3 bases, with 14 bases sitting between them. CDR1 is LNHDA, CDR2 SQIVND, per germline (reference sequence). The CDR3 totals 14 residues. CDR3 coding DNA: TGTGCCAGTAGTTCTCGGGACAAGGACTACGAGCAGTACTTC. Translating it yields CASSSRDKDYEQYF.

This chain connects TRBV25-1 to TRBJ2-6; 8 nucleotides agree with TRBD1. CDR3 length: 17 residues. The ends lost 4 bases at V and 0 bases at J; junction bases unmatched: 5. Per the germline V gene, CDR1 is MGHDK and CDR2 is SYGVNS. The CDR3 here is CASSGGTGSSGANVLTF. The CDR3 DNA follows: TGTGCCAGCAGTGGCGGGACAGGATCCTCTGGGGCCAACGTCCTGACTTTC.

The V gene is TRBV30, the J gene TRBJ1-2; 9 bases match TRBD1. Per the germline V gene, CDR1 is GTSNPN and CDR2 is SVGIG (reference sequence). The CDR3 contains 15 residues. The junction had 12 bases not matched to a gene; V was cut back by 6 bases and J by 4 bases. CDR3 DNA: TGTGCCTGTCCCGGGACAGGGTTTAAGAGCTATGGCTACACCTTC. Its protein is CACPGTGFKSYGYTF.

The chain couples TRBV19 to TRBJ2-2; 7 bases are a match to TRBD1. After removal of 3 bases from V and 5 bases from J, the junction contained 6 bases not matched to a gene. The CDR3 runs 15 residues. Germline V gives CDR1 LNHDA, CDR2 SQIVND (reference sequence). CDR3 DNA sequence: TGTGCCAGTAGTATGAAGGGGGCGCTTACCGGGGAGCTGTTTTTT. It yields the protein CASSMKGALTGELFF.